This T cell receptor beta chain comes out of a study of identical twins. TCRdb fed the 5' RACE reads into MiXCR, producing one record per CDR3 protein. The table records roughly 350,000 distinct CDR3 sequences, 9% to 10% of them present only once. This CDR3 comprises 13 residues. In germline, CDR1 is SGHRS, CDR2 YFSETQ. This clonotype was seen repeatedly, ten times or more. At one of its ends the junction is not consistent with the germline gene, which may arise from a read error. The J gene is TRBJ2-7, the V gene TRBV5-1, with D possibly TRBD1 on 6 matching bases. What was sequenced was naive T cells sorted from blood. The TCR was taken from a woman in her fifties or sixties in good health. This CDR3 reads CASSLTGSYEQYF. The CDR3 bases are TGTGCCAGTAGTCTTACAGGGTCCTACGAGCAGTACTTC.